Listed below are T cell receptor beta chains from one sample, sequenced in a study of blood T cell repertoires in COVID-19. Method: immunoSEQ multiplex PCR; TCRdb's copy keeps in-frame clones and lacks some. The sample lists fewer than 150,000 clones, around nine tenths occurring once. Sequencing was performed on peripheral blood. The receptors come from a man between 50 and 59 years old with active or convalescent COVID-19. Each CDR3 is given with its conserved first and last residue. D genes are given only for firm matches. Rows give clone size only sometimes, using once, few, many, or a class for an expanded clone.

size: .; V: TRBV5-1; D: TRBD1; J: TRBJ2-6; CDR3: CASSAQGAVVAGANVLTF; DNA: TGCGCCAGCAGCGCACAGGGGGCGGTCGTGGCTGGGGCCAACGTCCTGACTTTC
size: .; V: TRBV12-3/TRBV12-4; D: .; J: TRBJ1-1; CDR3: CASSSTGNTEAFF; DNA: TGTGCCAGCAGCTCGACAGGGAACACTGAAGCTTTCTTT
size: .; V: TRBV6-5; D: .; J: TRBJ1-4; CDR3: CASRSGDKHRDRLVF; DNA: TGTGCCAGCAGATCAGGGGACAAGCATAGGGATCGGCTAGTTTTT
size: .; V: TRBV7-9; D: .; J: TRBJ2-7; CDR3: CASSVSDGYEQYF; DNA: TGTGCCAGCAGCGTTAGCGATGGGTACGAGCAGTACTTC
size: few; V: TRBV3-1/TRBV3-2; D: TRBD1; J: TRBJ2-6; CDR3: CASSQEGQGANGANVLTF; DNA: TGTGCCAGCAGCCAGGAGGGACAGGGGGCTAATGGGGCCAACGTCCTGACTTTC
size: .; V: TRBV13; D: .; J: TRBJ1-2; CDR3: CASSSRQAPNYGYTF; DNA: TGTGCCAGCAGCTCCCGACAGGCCCCTAACTATGGCTACACCTTC
size: .; V: TRBV6-4; D: .; J: TRBJ1-5; CDR3: CASSDPGGRGEPQHF; DNA: TGTGCCAGCAGTGACCCCGGGGGCCGGGGGGAGCCCCAGCATTTT
size: .; V: TRBV11-2; D: TRBD2; J: TRBJ2-3; CDR3: CASSLVLGGSSDTQYF; DNA: TGTGCCAGCAGCTTAGTTCTCGGCGGGAGTTCAGATACGCAGTATTTT
size: .; V: TRBV7-3; D: .; J: TRBJ2-3; CDR3: CASSFGGRADTQYF; DNA: TGTGCCAGCAGCTTCGGGGGTAGGGCAGATACGCAGTATTTT
size: once; V: TRBV5-8; D: .; J: TRBJ1-6; CDR3: CASGPFGSTYNSPLHF; DNA: TGTGCCAGCGGCCCGTTTGGTAGCACCTATAATTCACCCCTCCACTTT
size: once; V: TRBV14; D: TRBD2; J: TRBJ2-1; CDR3: CASRAGLAGGLGYNEQFF; DNA: TGTGCCAGCAGAGCAGGACTAGCGGGAGGTCTAGGCTACAATGAGCAGTTCTTC
size: .; V: TRBV24-1; D: TRBD1; J: TRBJ1-2; CDR3: CATSGRGQLYGYTF; DNA: TGTGCCACCAGTGGGCGGGGACAGCTCTATGGCTACACCTTC
size: once; V: TRBV28; D: TRBD2; J: TRBJ2-7; CDR3: CASRPVTSGTYEQYF; DNA: TGTGCCAGCAGGCCTGTAACTAGCGGGACCTACGAGCAGTACTTC
size: .; V: TRBV6-5; D: TRBD2; J: TRBJ2-1; CDR3: CASRTGGLNEQFF; DNA: TGTGCCAGCAGGACGGGAGGGCTAAATGAGCAGTTCTTC
size: once; V: TRBV2; D: .; J: TRBJ2-7; CDR3: CASSAGYEQYF; DNA: TGTGCCAGCAGTGCCGGCTACGAGCAGTACTTC
size: once; V: TRBV18; D: .; J: TRBJ2-7; CDR3: CASSRQETYEQYF; DNA: TGTGCCAGCTCACGACAGGAGACCTACGAGCAGTACTTC
size: .; V: TRBV25-1; D: TRBD2; J: TRBJ2-7; CDR3: CASSRTSGTFYEQYF; DNA: TGTGCCAGCAGTCGGACTAGCGGGACTTTCTACGAGCAGTACTTC
size: .; V: TRBV6-5; D: .; J: TRBJ2-7; CDR3: CASSRDNYEQYF; DNA: TGTGCCAGCAGTCGAGACAACTACGAGCAGTACTTC
size: once; V: TRBV6-6; D: .; J: TRBJ2-2; CDR3: CASSFNRVTGELFF; DNA: TGTGCCAGCAGTTTCAACAGGGTCACCGGGGAGCTGTTTTTT
size: .; V: TRBV5-1; D: TRBD1; J: TRBJ2-7; CDR3: CASSWGQGAPNEQYF; DNA: TGCGCCAGCAGCTGGGGACAGGGGGCCCCCAACGAGCAGTACTTC
size: .; V: TRBV19; D: TRBD1; J: TRBJ1-5; CDR3: CASSIPGGGNQPQHF; DNA: TGTGCCAGTAGTATTCCAGGGGGCGGCAATCAGCCCCAGCATTTT
size: .; V: TRBV29-1; D: .; J: TRBJ1-1; CDR3: CSVLRDSQQAFF; DNA: TGCAGCGTCCTCCGGGACTCACAGCAAGCTTTCTTT
size: .; V: TRBV19; D: .; J: TRBJ1-5; CDR3: CASSTHRDQPQHF; DNA: TGTGCCAGTAGTACCCACAGGGATCAGCCCCAGCATTTT
size: .; V: TRBV27; D: TRBD1; J: TRBJ2-7; CDR3: CASRDRGPTYEQYF; DNA: TGTGCCAGCAGGGACAGGGGGCCGACCTACGAGCAGTACTTC
size: .; V: TRBV19; D: TRBD1; J: TRBJ1-1; CDR3: CASSKAQGRMNTEAFF; DNA: TGTGCCAGTAGTAAGGCACAGGGGCGGATGAACACTGAAGCTTTCTTT
size: .; V: TRBV28; D: .; J: TRBJ1-5; CDR3: CASRPGGSGPQPQHF; DNA: TGTGCCAGCAGGCCCGGGGGGAGCGGGCCTCAGCCCCAGCATTTT
size: .; V: TRBV5-1; D: TRBD1; J: TRBJ1-2; CDR3: CASSLAPHDRGSGYTF; DNA: TGCGCCAGCAGCTTGGCTCCCCACGACAGGGGGTCTGGCTACACCTTC
size: .; V: TRBV28; D: .; J: TRBJ1-6; CDR3: CASSLLGAGPYNSPLHF; DNA: TGTGCCAGCAGTTTGTTGGGGGCCGGCCCCTATAATTCACCCCTCCACTTT
size: .; V: TRBV29-1; D: .; J: TRBJ2-2; CDR3: CSVGQANTGELFF; DNA: TGCAGCGTTGGGCAGGCAAACACCGGGGAGCTGTTTTTT
size: .; V: TRBV9; D: TRBD2; J: TRBJ2-1; CDR3: CASSGYSGRDDEQFF; DNA: TGTGCCAGCAGCGGCTACAGCGGGAGAGATGATGAGCAGTTCTTC